The T cell receptor (beta chain) under discussion was sequenced for a study of OX40 agonist ivuxolimab in advanced cancers. Study-wide context: The costimulatory receptor OX40 (CD134) was targeted by ivuxolimab, a fully human IgG2 agonistic monoclonal antibody. The point of sequencing TCRbeta in the periphery was to test whether ivuxolimab changed TCR sequence diversity and drove clonal T-cell expansion. Intravenous ivuxolimab was administered to patients every 2 weeks at six dose levels: 0.01, 0.1, 0.3, 1.5, 3 and 10 mg/kg. The dose-escalation cohort was almost 85% male with a mean age of about 54 years, ranging from about 23 to 85. Patients were allowed to have had prior anti-PD-1, anti-PD-L1 or anti-CTLA-4 therapy, and 40% of the dose-escalation patients had previously received checkpoint inhibitors. Three dose-escalation patients achieved partial responses, one with hepatocellular carcinoma and two with cutaneous melanoma. Of the approximately 50 dose-escalation patients, hepatocellular carcinoma was present in around 20, melanoma in around 15, renal cell carcinoma in 9 and head and neck cancer in 9. The monotherapy dose-escalation portion (N ≈ 55 patients) of the phase I ivuxolimab trial is reported in the paper.

The trial excluded patients who had a history of autoimmune disease or were on systemic immunosuppression. Peripheral blood for TCR sequencing was collected from all dose cohorts at baseline, on cycle 4 day 1, and on cycle 7 day 1. The samples were taken from a phase I, first-in-human, multicenter, open-label dose-escalation trial of ivuxolimab. Adults with locally advanced or metastatic melanoma, renal cell carcinoma, hepatocellular carcinoma or head and neck squamous cell carcinoma were enrolled in the trial. Before TCR sequencing, CD4+ and CD8+ T cells were separately sorted from peripheral blood. The CDR3 spans 14 residues, from the cysteine through the phenylalanine. Of the read, only the CDR3 DNA is kept; its 42 bases are in frame from base 1. The germline V gene provides CDR1 SGDLS and CDR2 YYNGEE. A distance of 12 bases separates the germline ends of V and J, which lose 2 bases and 4 bases respectively.

Study-level results and caveats: In the 0.1-3.0 mg/kg groups, partial responders were among the patients with the lowest normalized peripheral clonal expansion, particularly in CD8+ T cells. At doses of 0.1 to 3.0 mg/kg, clonal expansion of both CD4+ and CD8+ T cells in blood was seen between baseline and week 6. Low levels of normalized T-cell clonal expansion were also seen in some patients who did not respond. The antigen specificity of the peripheral T cells that underwent clonal expansion was not determined. After ivuxolimab, expanded clones were on average more numerous among CD8+ T cells than among CD4+ T cells.

This clone has only a few counts. Its cognate antigen has yet to be identified. Within one base of it there is no much larger clone, and no base qualities were kept. Genomic DNA was extracted from sorted cells for sequencing of the TCRbeta CDR3 region. The immunoSEQ Assay was used for sequencing of TCRbeta CDR3 regions. As stored in TCRdb, this immuneACCESS dataset retains in-frame rearrangements with V and J assigned. A fraction of the clones does not appear; measured against another copy, unresolved V genes explain less than half of the discrepancy, and the remainder lacks a known reason. This sample holds approximately 60,000 clones; 83% were observed only once. 3.1% of the sample rests with the top ten.

The sequencing used CD4+ or CD8+ T cells sorted from blood, collected in a trial of the OX40 agonist ivuxolimab. This sequence originates from an adult with an advanced solid tumor such as melanoma, head and neck, liver or kidney cancer. Recombination joined TRBV9 with TRBJ1-1, with no D gene named confidently. The CDR3 protein is CASSVAGSRTEAFF. The DNA is TGTGCCAGCAGCGTTGCGGGGTCGCGCACTGAAGCTTTCTTT.